This is a list of T cell receptor beta chains from one sample in a study of cytomegalovirus exposure and HLA in healthy donors. Clones were read by immunoSEQ multiplex PCR, and TCRdb kept only the in-frame ones, dropping some. This sample has fewer than 95,000 clones, with approximately 80% found just once. Specimen: PBMCs. All receptors come from a man aged 40-55 years in good health and CMV-seronegative. The CDR3 runs from the conserved cysteine through the conserved F or W. The D gene is left open where the match is weak. Clone size is not always given. Where it is, it says once, few, many or a class for expanded clones.

size,V,D,J,DNA,CDR3
-,TRBV5-5,TRBD1,TRBJ2-2,TGTGCCAGCAGCTTGCAGAACAGGGGGACCGGGGAGCTGTTTTTT,CASSLQNRGTGELFF
few,TRBV4-3,TRBD1,TRBJ2-5,TGCGCCAGCAGCCAGGCGGGACAGGGGCTCGGAGAGACCCAGTACTTC,CASSQAGQGLGETQYF
-,TRBV19,-,TRBJ1-2,TGTGCCAGTATCCCCGTGCAGGCGGGTAACTATGGCTACACCTTC,CASIPVQAGNYGYTF
-,TRBV6-4,-,TRBJ1-5,TGTGCCAGCATGCAGGAACACACCTTGTACAATCAGCCCCAGCATTTT,CASMQEHTLYNQPQHF
-,TRBV7-2,TRBD1,TRBJ2-1,TGTGCCAGCAGCCAGGAGTTGCTGGACAGGGGCGCAGGCAATGAGCAGTTCTTC,CASSQELLDRGAGNEQFF
-,TRBV7-2,-,TRBJ2-3,TGTGCCAGCAGCTCAGTAGATACGCAGTATTTT,CASSSVDTQYF
once,TRBV9,-,TRBJ2-3,TGTGCCAGCAGCGTAGGGGCTAGCTTCAGCACAGATACGCAGTATTTT,CASSVGASFSTDTQYF
-,TRBV30,-,TRBJ1-1,TGTGCCTGGACTCAGCAGGTGAACACTGAAGCTTTCTTT,CAWTQQVNTEAFF
few,TRBV4-3,-,TRBJ1-3,TGCGCCAGCAGCCACCGTCTGGGAGCCTATTCTGGTGGAAACACCATATATTTT,CASSHRLGAYSGGNTIYF
-,TRBV7-6,TRBD2,TRBJ2-2,TGTGCCAGCAGCTTGGGACTAGCGGGGGGACTCGACACCGGGGAGCTGTTTTTT,CASSLGLAGGLDTGELFF
-,TRBV4-1,-,TRBJ2-3,TGCGCCAGCAGCCAGTATAGTGCCTCGGGGAACACAGATACGCAGTATTTT,CASSQYSASGNTDTQYF
-,TRBV11-2,-,TRBJ2-3,TGTGCCAGCAGCTTAGCAATTCAGGGCCATACGCAGTATTTT,CASSLAIQGHTQYF
-,TRBV7-2,TRBD1,TRBJ2-7,TGTGCCAGCAGCAAGGGACAGGGAGAGGCTTACGAGCAGTACTTC,CASSKGQGEAYEQYF
-,TRBV5-4,-,TRBJ1-2,TGTGCCACTCCCGAGGTGGTCCATGGCTACACCTTC,CATPEVVHGYTF
-,TRBV7-2,-,TRBJ1-5,TGTGCCAGCAGCCCGCATGTGGCGGCGGCTCAGCCCCAGCATTTT,CASSPHVAAAQPQHF
-,TRBV5-6,TRBD1,TRBJ1-4,TGTGCCAGCAGCGGTGGACAGGGTGAGGAAAAACTGTTTTTT,CASSGGQGEEKLFF
-,TRBV7-2,-,TRBJ1-1,TGTGCCAGCAGCTTATACTACACTGAAGCTTTCTTT,CASSLYYTEAFF
-,TRBV7-9,-,TRBJ2-4,TGTGCCAGCAGCCCCGAATCAGACATTCAGTACTTC,CASSPESDIQYF
-,TRBV2,-,TRBJ2-3,TGTGCCAGCAAAGAGGTGCTTTCTCCGGGACAAGATACGCAGTATTTT,CASKEVLSPGQDTQYF
-,TRBV6-4,TRBD2,TRBJ2-1,TGTGCCAGCAGTGACAGGGGAACTAGCGGGGGGACCAACAATGAGCAGTTCTTC,CASSDRGTSGGTNNEQFF
-,TRBV15,TRBD1,TRBJ2-3,TGTGCCACCAGCTGGCGACAGGGGACAGATACGCAGTATTTT,CATSWRQGTDTQYF
few,TRBV15,TRBD2,TRBJ2-3,TGTGCCACCAGCGGCGGGCGGGGGGGCGGGGCAGATACGCAGTATTTT,CATSGGRGGGADTQYF
-,TRBV14,-,TRBJ2-1,TGTGCCAGCAGCCAAGACAGCTCCTACAATGAGCAGTTCTTC,CASSQDSSYNEQFF
few,TRBV9,TRBD2,TRBJ2-3,TGTGCCAGCAGCGTAGGGACTAGCGGCACAGATACGCAGTATTTT,CASSVGTSGTDTQYF
-,TRBV4-2,TRBD1,TRBJ1-5,TGTGCCAGCAGCCAAGTCTCAGGGGGCCAGCCCCAGCATTTT,CASSQVSGGQPQHF
-,TRBV19,-,TRBJ2-5,TGTGCCAGTAGTACCCCGGGCTCAGGGGAGACCCAGTACTTC,CASSTPGSGETQYF
-,TRBV5-4,-,TRBJ1-1,TGTGCCAGCAGCTCGCATACAGGGACCGGAAACACTGAAGCTTTCTTT,CASSSHTGTGNTEAFF
-,TRBV28,-,TRBJ1-2,TGTGCCAGCAGTTTCCAGGGTGGCTACACCTTC,CASSFQGGYTF
-,TRBV5-5,TRBD1,TRBJ1-5,TGTGCCAGCAGTAAAAGGGACAGCTCTTATCAGCCCCAGCATTTT,CASSKRDSSYQPQHF
few,TRBV4-3,TRBD2,TRBJ2-5,TGCGCCAGCAGCCAGGGACTAGCTAGAGAGACCCAGTACTTC,CASSQGLARETQYF
-,TRBV7-9,-,TRBJ1-6,TGTGCCAGCAGTCTCCAGAATTCACCCCTCCACTTT,CASSLQNSPLHF
-,TRBV6-5,-,TRBJ1-6,TGTGCCAGCAGTTACACGCGGGCAACCAAGAATTCACCCCTCCACTTT,CASSYTRATKNSPLHF
-,TRBV29-1,TRBD2,TRBJ2-7,TGCAGCGGAAGGACTAGCGAGACCTACGAGCAGTACTTC,CSGRTSETYEQYF
-,TRBV7-9,-,TRBJ1-4,TGTGCCAGCAGTAAATACGAGGCTAATGAAAAACTGTTTTTT,CASSKYEANEKLFF
-,TRBV30,-,TRBJ1-3,TGTGCCTGGAGTGTACGCTCGGGAAGAACCATATATTTT,CAWSVRSGRTIYF
-,TRBV19,TRBD2,TRBJ2-1,TGTGCCAGTAGTTTTAGCGGGGAGATCCACAATGAGCAGTTCTTC,CASSFSGEIHNEQFF
few,TRBV11-2,TRBD1,TRBJ2-7,TGTGCCAGCAGCTTAATGAAGATTGGGACAGGATCCTACGAGCAGTACTTC,CASSLMKIGTGSYEQYF
-,TRBV9,TRBD1,TRBJ1-5,TGTGCCAGCAGCCCCTCCGGGACAGGGGATTGGGTCAATCAGCCCCAGCATTTT,CASSPSGTGDWVNQPQHF
-,TRBV7-6,-,TRBJ1-2,TGTGCCAGCACTCCCTTGAACTATGGCTACACCTTC,CASTPLNYGYTF
-,TRBV4-1,TRBD1,TRBJ1-1,TGCGCCAGCAGCCAGCGGACAGGGGGGGGTGGCGACACTGAAGCTTTCTTT,CASSQRTGGGGDTEAFF
-,TRBV27,TRBD1,TRBJ1-2,TGTGCCAGCAGTTTATTCGGGGACAGGGGGCGCGGGAGGGGTGGCTACACCTTC,CASSLFGDRGRGRGGYTF
-,TRBV6-6,-,TRBJ2-7,TGTGCCAGCAGTTACGACAGTCACTCCTCCTACGAGCAGTACTTC,CASSYDSHSSYEQYF
-,TRBV7-9,-,TRBJ2-5,TGTGCCAGCAGCTTTAGAGCGGACCAAGAGACCCAGTACTTC,CASSFRADQETQYF
-,TRBV5-1,-,TRBJ2-4,TGCGCCAGCAGCTTCCATCACAGGGAGGGAAACATTCAGTACTTC,CASSFHHREGNIQYF
-,TRBV7-2,-,TRBJ2-1,TGTGCCAGCAGTCAGGGATACTCCTACAATGAGCAGTTCTTC,CASSQGYSYNEQFF
once,TRBV7-9,TRBD2,TRBJ2-3,TGTGCCAGCAGCGGACCTAGCGGGCGGGGCCACTTTACAGATACGCAGTATTTT,CASSGPSGRGHFTDTQYF
-,TRBV1,-,TRBJ2-7,TGCACCAGCAGCCAAGATCCCCGCGGGGGATCCTACGAGCAGTACTTC,CTSSQDPRGGSYEQYF
-,TRBV29-1,-,TRBJ1-1,TGCAGCGTTGTGGGCAGCATGAACACTGAAGCTTTCTTT,CSVVGSMNTEAFF
few,TRBV14,-,TRBJ1-3,TGTGCCAGCAGCCGATTAGGGGGTTTGACGGACACCATATATTTT,CASSRLGGLTDTIYF
-,TRBV7-9,-,TRBJ2-5,TGTGCCAGCAGCCTTAACACGGGTCGGGAGACCCAGTACTTC,CASSLNTGRETQYF
-,TRBV28,-,TRBJ1-1,TGTGCCAGCATGCAGGCGGGGGGCGTCACTGAAGCTTTCTTT,CASMQAGGVTEAFF
once,TRBV19,TRBD1,TRBJ2-6,TGTGCCAGTAGTATACCGACAGGGCTCTCTGGGGCCAACGTCCTGACTTTC,CASSIPTGLSGANVLTF